These T cell receptor beta chains were read from a single sample in a study of blood T cell repertoires in COVID-19. Sequenced by immunoSEQ multiplex PCR; TCRdb stores in-frame clones only, minus some. The data show about 250,000 clones, with 88% seen just once and 2.5% to 3.5% held by the top ten. The sequenced material came from PBMCs or T cells enriched from blood (not recorded which). The origin of the receptors is a woman in her forties or fifties who had recovered from COVID-19. Each CDR3 is given with its conserved first and last residue. The D gene is left open where the match is weak. Not all rows give a size; the values are once, few, many and, for expanded clones, a class.

D	V	size	J	CDR3	DNA
TRBD1	TRBV4-2	-	TRBJ1-5	CASSHSIDREYQPQHF	TGTGCCAGCAGCCATTCCATCGACAGGGAATATCAGCCCCAGCATTTT
-	TRBV15	-	TRBJ2-3	CATSRAVGTLGTDTQYF	TGTGCCACCAGCAGAGCAGTGGGCACACTAGGAACAGATACGCAGTATTTT
TRBD2	TRBV9	-	TRBJ2-1	CASSVAGREISEQFF	TGTGCCAGCAGCGTAGCGGGGCGGGAGATCAGTGAGCAGTTCTTC
TRBD2	TRBV9	-	TRBJ2-1	CASSVTSGDEQFF	TGTGCCAGCAGCGTAACTAGCGGGGATGAGCAGTTCTTC
-	TRBV7-2	-	TRBJ2-7	CASSLSGVSSYEQYF	TGTGCCAGCAGCTTATCGGGAGTTTCCTCCTACGAGCAGTACTTC
-	TRBV20-1	-	TRBJ1-1	CTWGGGNEAFF	TGCACCTGGGGAGGGGGTAATGAAGCTTTCTTT
-	TRBV7-6	-	TRBJ1-1	CASSLQQAMNTEAFF	TGTGCCAGCAGCCTACAACAGGCCATGAACACTGAAGCTTTCTTT
-	TRBV18	-	TRBJ2-1	CASSPVLANEQFF	TGTGCCAGCTCACCAGTCCTAGCGAATGAGCAGTTCTTC
TRBD2	TRBV6-2/TRBV6-3	-	TRBJ2-7	CASSPLAESSYEQYF	TGTGCCAGCAGTCCGCTAGCGGAGAGCTCCTACGAGCAGTACTTC
-	TRBV20-1	-	TRBJ1-5	CSASVSGQPQHF	TGCAGTGCTAGTGTGTCGGGTCAGCCCCAGCATTTT
TRBD2	TRBV28	-	TRBJ2-1	CASIQASGPYNEQFF	TGTGCCAGCATTCAGGCTAGCGGGCCGTACAATGAGCAGTTCTTC
-	TRBV14	-	TRBJ2-6	CASSTQGSPGANVLTF	TGTGCCAGCAGCACCCAGGGGAGCCCTGGGGCCAACGTCCTGACTTTC
TRBD1	TRBV30	-	TRBJ1-5	CAWKDRGRGQPQHF	TGTGCCTGGAAGGACAGGGGCCGTGGTCAGCCCCAGCATTTT
TRBD2	TRBV9	-	TRBJ2-2	CASSRLAGATGELFF	TGTGCCAGCAGTAGACTAGCGGGAGCCACCGGGGAGCTGTTTTTT
TRBD1	TRBV9	-	TRBJ1-1	CASSRDRMTEAFF	TGTGCCAGCAGCCGGGACAGGATGACTGAAGCTTTCTTT
-	TRBV7-2	-	TRBJ2-1	CASSKGLQYNEQFF	TGTGCCAGCAGTAAGGGACTGCAATACAATGAGCAGTTCTTC
TRBD2	TRBV7-3	-	TRBJ2-2	CASSFSGRSGELFF	TGTGCCAGCAGCTTTAGCGGGAGGAGCGGGGAGCTGTTTTTT
TRBD1	TRBV7-6	few	TRBJ1-6	CASSGLGSGQGVSPLHF	TGTGCCAGCAGCGGACTTGGGTCGGGACAGGGTGTTTCGCCCCTCCACTTT
TRBD2	TRBV6-2/TRBV6-3	-	TRBJ2-7	CASSQGGTSGPYEQYF	TGTGCCAGCAGCCAAGGCGGGACTAGCGGGCCCTACGAGCAGTACTTC
-	TRBV29-1	-	TRBJ2-1	CSAERHSSYNEQFF	TGCAGCGCCGAACGTCATAGCTCCTACAATGAGCAGTTCTTC
TRBD1	TRBV5-1	-	TRBJ1-2	CASSPTGQGGNGYTF	TGCGCCAGCAGCCCGACGGGACAGGGAGGCAACGGCTACACCTTC
TRBD1	TRBV5-1	-	TRBJ2-1	CASSLVLDRANEQFF	TGCGCCAGCAGCTTGGTCTTGGACAGGGCCAATGAGCAGTTCTTC
-	TRBV10-3	-	TRBJ2-2	CAITPAVNTGELFF	TGTGCCATCACTCCAGCGGTGAACACCGGGGAGCTGTTTTTT
-	TRBV7-6	-	TRBJ2-3	CASSPLPSLSTDTQYF	TGTGCCAGCAGCCCCCTTCCATCCCTAAGCACAGATACGCAGTATTTT
-	TRBV7-7	-	TRBJ2-7	CASSFGQGASYEQYF	TGTGCTAGCAGCTTCGGGCAGGGCGCCTCCTACGAGCAGTACTTC
-	TRBV4-2	-	TRBJ1-6	CASSQEQGVNSPLHF	TGTGCCAGCAGCCAGGAACAGGGAGTTAATTCACCCCTCCACTTT
-	TRBV14	-	TRBJ1-3	CASSRGGTGNTIYF	TGTGCCAGCAGCCGAGGCGGAACTGGAAACACCATATATTTT
TRBD1	TRBV28	many	TRBJ1-2	CASRGLGPRTGYGYTF	TGTGCCAGCAGGGGGCTTGGCCCTAGGACAGGCTACGGCTACACCTTC